One T cell receptor (beta chain) is described in this entry. These data are taken from a study of blood T cell repertoires in COVID-19. About the study: COVID-19 samples collected from the United States, Italy and Spain covered acute and convalescent phases.

The germline CDR1 and CDR2 sequences are SGHRS and YFSETQ. Between the trimmed V and J ends, which lost 0 bases and 1 base, there was a span of 9 bases. This CDR3 region has 15 residues. Only in-frame clones appear in the TCRdb table, and some are missing; sequencing was by immunoSEQ multiplex PCR. The table lists 300,000 to 400,000 clones, around nine tenths of them singletons. The TCR sequence derives from a woman aged 18-35 years who had recovered from COVID-19. Sequencing was performed on peripheral blood. The rearrangement joins TRBV5-1 to TRBJ2-3; D may be TRBD2 (5 bases). The CDR3, as DNA: TGCGCCAGCAGCTTGGCGGCTAGCCGCACAGATACGCAGTATTTT. Protein: CASSLAASRTDTQYF. Using reference TRBV5-1 and TRBJ2-3 for the parts outside the CDR3, the full variable domain is KAGVTQTPRYLIKTRGQQVTLSCSPISGHRSVSWYQQTPGQGLQFLFEYFSETQRNKGNFPGRFSGRQFSNSRSEMNVSTLELGDSALYLCASSLAASRTDTQYFGPGTRLTVL.